One sample yielded the 14 T cell receptor beta chains listed below, sequenced in a study of blood T cell repertoires in COVID-19. The protocol was immunoSEQ multiplex PCR, while the TCRdb copy is restricted to in-frame clones and leaves out a portion. Among 150,000 to 200,000 clones, roughly 81% were seen once, and the ten largest hold over 9.5%. Sequenced input: peripheral blood. Source of these receptors: an elderly woman with COVID-19, enrolled during active disease.

The rearrangement uses TRBV4-1 and TRBJ2-7; 7 positions match TRBD1. Germline trimming cut 0 bases from V and 4 bases from J; bases unmatched to any gene: 3. The CDR3 extends over 14 amino acids. Germline assignment: CDR1 MGHRA and CDR2 YSYEKL. The CDR3 loop is CASSQEQGPYEQYF. As DNA, the CDR3 is TGCGCCAGCAGCCAAGAACAGGGGCCTTACGAGCAGTACTTC.

There are a few counts of this clone. This chain uses TRBV27 with TRBJ1-2; 7 bases match TRBD1. The germline CDR1 and CDR2 sequences are MNHEY and SMNVEV (reference sequence). V dropped 2 bases and J dropped 7; count of bases not matched to a gene: 7. The CDR3 covers 14 residues. CDR3 sequence reads: CASSLGQGVGGYTF. The CDR3 nucleotides are TGTGCCAGCAGTTTAGGGCAGGGGGTAGGTGGCTACACCTTC.

The genes are TRBV24-1 and TRBJ1-4; 7 bases fit TRBD1. CDR1 and CDR2 (germline): KGHDR, SFDVKD. The CDR3 runs 15 residues. Unmatched junction bases numbered 5, after V lost 2 bases and J lost 6 bases. The CDR3, as DNA: TGTGCCACCAGTGATTACCAGGGGGGCGATGAAAAACTGTTTTTT. As protein: CATSDYQGGDEKLFF.

The chain recombines TRBV5-6 with TRBJ1-2; D is unclear. The CDR3 runs 17 residues. Per germline, CDR1 SGHDT and CDR2 YYEEEE. Trimming took off 0 bases at V and 5 bases at J, with 20 bases between the two ends. DNA for the CDR3: TGTGCCAGCAGCTTGGTAGCGCGGGCAGGAGAGCAGTATGGCTACACCTTC. Translated, it gives CASSLVARAGEQYGYTF.

The chain uses TRBV2 and TRBJ1-2; 7 nucleotides line up with TRBD1. The length of the CDR3 is 14 residues. Trimming removed 6 bases from V and 4 bases from J; junction bases left unmatched: 8. Germline V lookup: CDR1 SNHLY, CDR2 FYNNEI. The CDR3, as DNA: TGTGCCAGCAGCCCAGACAAGGGGGCCTATGGCTACACCTTC. It codes for CASSPDKGAYGYTF.

CDR3 amino acids: CASSGGQGAPGANVLTF. CDR3 DNA sequence: TGTGCCAGCAGCGGGGGACAGGGGGCGCCTGGGGCCAACGTCCTGACTTTC. The V call is TRBV5-5, the J call TRBJ2-6; 12 bases are shared with TRBD1. V was clipped by 4 bases and J by 2 bases; unmatched bases: 4. Germline V CDR1 and CDR2: SGHKS, YYEKEE (reference sequence). This CDR3 is built from 17 residues.

The gene calls are TRBV5-1 and TRBJ2-2, with 11 bases matching TRBD1. Germline CDR1 is SGHRS and CDR2 is YFSETQ. The CDR3 is made up of 16 amino acids. With V trimmed by 4 bases and J by 7 bases, 9 bases remained unmatched. CDR3: CASSLRTGGGGGELFF. The CDR3 DNA sequence: TGCGCCAGCAGCCTACGGACAGGGGGCGGTGGCGGGGAGCTGTTTTTT.

The V call is TRBV19, the J call TRBJ1-2, with a tentative D call TRBD1 (5 bases). V was clipped by 3 bases and J by 4 bases, with 18 bases between them. The CDR3 runs to 16 residues. Per the germline V gene, CDR1 is LNHDA and CDR2 is SQIVND (reference sequence). The CDR3 coding sequence is TGTGCCAGTAGTATTGGGGCAGGCGACTTTCTCTATGGCTACACCTTC. The encoded protein is CASSIGAGDFLYGYTF.

The chain uses TRBV9 and TRBJ1-3; D perhaps matches TRBD1 (5 bases). V lost 0 bases, J lost 0 bases, and 10 bases lay in between. CDR3 size: 16 residues. In germline, CDR1 is SGDLS, CDR2 YYNGEE. DNA for the CDR3: TGTGCCAGCAGCGTAGTAGCAGGGCACTCTGGAAACACCATATATTTT. This gives the protein CASSVVAGHSGNTIYF. Full variable domain (remainder filled in from reference TRBV9 and TRBJ1-3): DSGVTQTPKHLITATGQRVTLRCSPRSGDLSVYWYQQSLDQGLQFLIQYYNGEERAKGNILERFSAQQFPDLHSELNLSSLELGDSALYFCASSVVAGHSGNTIYFGEGSWLTVV.

This chain joins TRBV2 and TRBJ1-4; D gene unclear. CDR3 size: 18 residues. Germline V CDR1 and CDR2: SNHLY, FYNNEI. With 5 bases removed from V and 5 bases from J, the gap between germline ends came to 24 bases. CDR3 protein: CASSSHTPNSFANEKLFF. The DNA of the CDR3 is TGTGCCAGCAGTTCGCATACCCCCAACAGCTTTGCGAATGAAAAACTGTTTTTT.

V and J are TRBV7-2 and TRBJ1-4, with D possibly matching TRBD1 (5 bases). V shed 3 bases and J shed 6 bases, with 11 bases lying between them. This CDR3 has 14 amino acids. The germline gives CDR1 SGHTA, CDR2 FQGNSA. The CDR3 DNA follows: TGTGCCAGCAGCTTCGGCGGGGGGGATGAAAAACTGTTTTTT. Its translation is CASSFGGGDEKLFF.

This clone was seen ten or more times. The V gene is TRBV5-6, the J gene TRBJ2-5; D possibly corresponds to TRBD2 (6 bases). Per the germline V gene, CDR1 is SGHDT and CDR2 is YYEEEE. Trimming removed 0 bases from V and 5 bases from J, with 14 bases in between. The CDR3 consists of 15 residues. The CDR3 sequence: CASSLVLGGGETQYF. In DNA, the CDR3 is TGTGCCAGCAGCTTGGTGCTCGGGGGAGGCGAGACCCAGTACTTC.

The chain employs TRBV10-3 and TRBJ2-5; 14 bases agree with TRBD2. J was trimmed by 5 bases and V by 10 bases; bases with no gene match: 9. Germline-derived CDR1 and CDR2 are ENHRY and SYGVKD. The CDR3 sequence is 15 residues long. The CDR3 bases are TGTGCCACGTCCGGGACTAGCGGGAGCGGGGAGACCCAGTACTTC. Amino acids: CATSGTSGSGETQYF.

The rearrangement uses TRBV6-2 or TRBV6-3 and TRBJ1-2; D gene ambiguous. This CDR3 contains 13 residues. The germline V and J ends were trimmed by 5 bases and 14 bases, with 21 bases remaining between them. CDR1 MNHEY and CDR2 SVGEGT come from the germline V gene. CDR3 region: CASSIHPSSPGTF. The CDR3, as DNA: TGTGCCAGCAGTATCCATCCCTCGTCCCCCGGGACCTTC.